These 23 T cell receptor beta chains share one sample of origin, sequenced in a study of blood T cell repertoires in COVID-19. The data were produced by immunoSEQ multiplex PCR, yet TCRdb's version contains in-frame clones alone and is incomplete. This sample yields approximately 410,000 clones, of which 86% are seen a single time; about 1.5% belongs to the top ten. The sequenced sample consisted of peripheral blood. The receptors originated from a woman under 40 with active or convalescent COVID-19.

The gene calls are TRBV4-2 and TRBJ2-5, with 9 bases aligning to TRBD2. Trimming cost V 0 bases and J 5 bases; bases outside gene matches: 7. The CDR3 runs to 16 residues. Per the germline V gene, CDR1 is LGHNA and CDR2 is YNFKEQ. CDR3 sequence reads: CASSQDPAGGGETQYF. CDR3 bases: TGTGCCAGCAGCCAAGATCCAGCGGGGGGCGGGGAGACCCAGTACTTC.

This chain joins TRBV10-3 and TRBJ2-5; D perhaps matches TRBD2 (5 bases). Trimming removed 6 bases from V and 2 bases from J, with 7 bases in between. Germline CDR1 and CDR2: ENHRY and SYGVKD. The CDR3 consists of 12 residues. The CDR3 here is CAIRGAQETQYF. The CDR3 DNA is TGTGCCATCAGGGGAGCACAAGAGACCCAGTACTTC.

The chain recombines TRBV27 with TRBJ1-5; possible D gene TRBD1, 5 bases. V was trimmed by 0 bases and J by 3 bases, leaving 9 bases between them. CDR1 and CDR2 (germline): MNHEY, SMNVEV (reference sequence). The CDR3 is 15 residues long. The CDR3 loop reads CASSLSGADNQPQHF. DNA of the CDR3: TGTGCCAGCAGTTTATCAGGGGCCGACAATCAGCCCCAGCATTTT.

V gene TRBV25-1 combines with J gene TRBJ1-6; TRBD1 is a possible D gene (5 bases). Germline V gene data show CDR1 as MGHDK and CDR2 as SYGVNS. V lost 8 bases to trimming and J lost 12 bases, with 14 bases between them. CDR3 length equals 12 residues. CDR3 amino acids: CASGDSRGPLHF. In nucleotides, the CDR3 is TGTGCCAGCGGGGACTCAAGGGGACCCCTCCACTTT. The entire variable domain, with the rest obtained from reference TRBV25-1 and TRBJ1-6, is as follows: EADIYQTPRYLVIGTGKKITLECSQTMGHDKMYWYQQDPGMELHLIHYSYGVNSTEKGDLSSESTVSRIRTEHFPLTLESARPSHTSQYLCASGDSRGPLHFGNGTRLTVT.

V usage is TRBV11-2 and J usage is TRBJ1-1; a possible D gene is TRBD1 (5 bases). From germline, CDR1 is SGHAT and CDR2 FQNNGV. CDR3 length: 16 residues. V was shortened by 5 bases and J by 9 bases, with 25 bases between the two germline ends. CDR3 amino acids: CASSEGRRTNPLQAFF. In DNA, the CDR3 is TGTGCCAGCAGCGAAGGTCGCCGGACAAATCCGCTTCAAGCTTTCTTT.

CDR3 sequence reads: CSVGRDTEAFF. CDR3 coding DNA: TGCAGCGTGGGCCGGGACACTGAAGCTTTCTTT. The genes are TRBV29-1 and TRBJ1-1; D not resolved. Trimming removed 6 bases at V and 3 bases at J, with 8 bases between. Germline V gene data show CDR1 as SQVTM and CDR2 as ANQGSEA. The CDR3 sequence is 11 residues long.

The chain couples TRBV27 to TRBJ2-7; 11 bases align to TRBD2. The V gene's germline CDR1 is MNHEY and CDR2 SMNVEV (reference sequence). The length of the CDR3 is 15 residues. V lost 2 bases to trimming and J lost 3 bases; unmatched junction nucleotides: 3. The chain's CDR3 is CASSLIAGGFYEQYF. For the CDR3, the DNA is TGTGCCAGCAGTTTAATAGCGGGGGGGTTCTACGAGCAGTACTTC.

This chain uses TRBV9 with TRBJ1-5; 10 nucleotides align to TRBD1. Germline V gene lookup returns CDR1 SGDLS and CDR2 YYNGEE. The CDR3 is 15 amino acids. Germline trimming cut 3 bases from V and 5 bases from J; bases unmatched to any gene: 5. The CDR3 coding sequence is TGTGCCAGCAGCGCCGGGACAGGGGTTGATCAGCCCCAGCATTTT. Translated, it gives CASSAGTGVDQPQHF.

About this clone: One end of the junction does not line up with germline, which may come from a read error. The V call is TRBV4-1, the J call TRBJ1-2; D unclear. The CDR3 extends over 14 amino acids. The germline V gene has CDR1 MGHRA and CDR2 YSYEKL. The CDR3 region has the DNA TGCGCCAGCAGCCAAGATTGGCAGGCCTATGGCCACACCTTC. This encodes CASSQDWQAYGHTF.

V is TRBV5-1 and J is TRBJ2-1, with 15 positions matching TRBD2. Trimming took 7 bases from V and 0 from J; bases not matched to a gene: 5. The CDR3 has 17 amino acids. Germline values: CDR1 SGHRS, CDR2 YFSETQ. The CDR3, as DNA: TGCGCCAGCTCCCGGACTAGCGGGGGGGTCTCCTACAATGAGCAGTTCTTC. Amino acid sequence: CASSRTSGGVSYNEQFF.

The rearrangement joins TRBV7-7 to TRBJ2-2; D is unclear. CDR3 size: 15 residues. The ends were cut back, 5 bases at V and 0 bases at J, with 10 bases in the middle. Germline CDR1 reads SSHAT; CDR2 reads FNYEAQ (reference sequence). The CDR3 region is CASSLVSSNTGELFF. The CDR3 bases are TGTGCCAGCAGCCTAGTATCGTCGAACACCGGGGAGCTGTTTTTT.

The chain carries TRBV5-4 and TRBJ1-1; TRBD1 matches at 9 bases. Germline V gene sequence: CDR1 SGHNT, CDR2 YYREEE (reference sequence). The CDR3 sequence is 15 residues long. V lost 2 bases and J lost 5; bases outside the gene matches: 7. The CDR3 DNA follows: TGTGCCAGCAGCTTTCCGACAGGGGGGGGTACTGAAGCTTTCTTT. Amino acids: CASSFPTGGGTEAFF.

The chain employs TRBV5-1 and TRBJ1-1, with D unresolved. V gave up 4 bases and J gave up 2 bases, with 6 bases separating them. The germline V gene encodes CDR1 SGHRS and CDR2 YFSETQ. The CDR3 is 12 residues long. The CDR3 loop reads CASSAYNTEAFF. The CDR3 bases are TGCGCCAGCAGCGCCTATAACACTGAAGCTTTCTTT.

The chain carries TRBV7-9 and TRBJ1-1; D gene ambiguous. Germline-derived CDR1 and CDR2 are SEHNR and FQNEAQ (reference sequence). The CDR3 runs to 14 residues. V was trimmed by 0 bases and J by 4 bases, leaving 9 bases between them. CDR3 sequence (DNA): TGTGCCAGCAGCTTAGCGGAGCTGCTCACTGAAGCTTTCTTT. Translated, it gives CASSLAELLTEAFF.

CDR3 residues: CSVRQGGQETQYF. In DNA, the CDR3 is TGCAGCGTCCGACAGGGAGGTCAGGAGACCCAGTACTTC. The chain uses TRBV29-1 and TRBJ2-5, with D maybe TRBD1 (7 bases). V lost 6 bases and J 5 bases, leaving 16 bases between the germline ends. Germline CDR1 reads SQVTM; CDR2 reads ANQGSEA. CDR3 size: 13 residues.

The chain employs TRBV13 and TRBJ1-2; weak D call: TRBD1 (5 bases). The germline gives CDR1 PRHDT, CDR2 FYEKMQ (reference sequence). V was shortened by 8 bases and J by 2 bases, with 24 bases between the two germline ends. The CDR3 contains 17 residues. For the CDR3, the DNA is TGTGCCAGCGGCGTTCTTACCCCGGACACTTCAAACTATGGCTACACCTTC. Its protein product is CASGVLTPDTSNYGYTF.

The chain couples TRBV29-1 to TRBJ2-6, with 8 bases fitting TRBD1. The CDR3 runs to 17 residues. CDR1 is SQVTM, CDR2 ANQGSEA, per germline. Trimming took 7 bases from V and 0 from J; bases not matched to a gene: 11. CDR3 in amino acids: CSALGQGKDSGANVLTF. The DNA for the CDR3 is TGCAGCGCCCTCGGACAGGGCAAGGACTCTGGGGCCAACGTCCTGACTTTC.

The chain couples TRBV7-9 to TRBJ1-4; 7 bases align to TRBD1. The junction had 13 bases not matched to a gene; V was cut back by 5 bases and J by 7 bases. The CDR3 runs 16 residues. CDR1 and CDR2 (germline): SEHNR, FQNEAQ (reference sequence). The CDR3 loop reads CASSRRQGAGVEKLFF. Written as DNA, the CDR3 is TGTGCCAGCAGCCGTCGACAGGGCGCCGGGGTTGAAAAACTGTTTTTT.

The chain couples TRBV18 to TRBJ2-7, with 12 positions matching TRBD2. Per the germline V gene, CDR1 is KGHSH and CDR2 is LQKENI. The ends lost 3 bases at V and 3 bases at J; junction bases unmatched: 3. The CDR3 contains 15 residues. The CDR3 region is CASSPGLAGLYEQYF. The CDR3 DNA follows: TGTGCCAGCTCACCCGGACTAGCGGGACTCTACGAGCAGTACTTC.

This clone was counted between two and nine times. The CDR3 is CASSLRQGYEQYF. In nucleotides, the CDR3 is TGTGCCAGCAGCTTGAGACAGGGGTACGAGCAGTACTTC. This chain links TRBV5-4 with TRBJ2-7; the match to TRBD1 covers 8 bases. V lost 1 base to trimming and J lost 4 bases; unmatched junction nucleotides: 1. The CDR3 length is 13 residues. From germline, CDR1 is SGHNT and CDR2 YYREEE (reference sequence). The complete variable domain, with remaining parts taken from reference TRBV5-4 and TRBJ2-7, reads ETGVTQSPTHLIKTRGQQVTLRCSSQSGHNTVSWYQQALGQGPQFIFQYYREEENGRGNFPPRFSGLQFPNYSSELNVNALELDDSALYLCASSLRQGYEQYFGPGTRLTVT.

About this clone itself: Other DNA sequences in the sample encode the same CDR3. The chain is built from TRBV3-1 (or the pseudogene TRBV3-2) and TRBJ1-1; TRBD1 is a possible D gene (6 bases). V dropped 3 bases and J dropped 1 base, with 9 bases sitting between them. The CDR3 has 14 residues. Germline loops: CDR1 LGHDT, CDR2 YNNKEL (reference sequence). The CDR3 protein is CASSQGQPNTEAFF. The CDR3 nucleotides read TGTGCCAGCAGCCAGGGACAACCGAACACTGAAGCTTTCTTT.

The V call is TRBV29-1, the J call TRBJ1-2; TRBD1 matches at 7 bases. The V and J ends lost 6 bases and 3 bases, in that order; junction bases with no gene match: 7. There are 13 residues in the CDR3. Germline CDR1 SQVTM, CDR2 ANQGSEA. CDR3 bases: TGCAGCGTAAAACAGGGGATGGACTATGGCTACACCTTC. Amino acid sequence: CSVKQGMDYGYTF.

The rearrangement uses TRBV12-3 or TRBV12-4 and TRBJ1-2; the match to TRBD1 covers 7 bases. The CDR3 is 12 residues long. Unmatched junction bases numbered 5, after V lost 7 bases and J lost 6 bases. The CDR3 DNA sequence: TGTGCCAGCACCCGACAGGGCCATGGCTACACCTTC. Translated, it gives CASTRQGHGYTF.